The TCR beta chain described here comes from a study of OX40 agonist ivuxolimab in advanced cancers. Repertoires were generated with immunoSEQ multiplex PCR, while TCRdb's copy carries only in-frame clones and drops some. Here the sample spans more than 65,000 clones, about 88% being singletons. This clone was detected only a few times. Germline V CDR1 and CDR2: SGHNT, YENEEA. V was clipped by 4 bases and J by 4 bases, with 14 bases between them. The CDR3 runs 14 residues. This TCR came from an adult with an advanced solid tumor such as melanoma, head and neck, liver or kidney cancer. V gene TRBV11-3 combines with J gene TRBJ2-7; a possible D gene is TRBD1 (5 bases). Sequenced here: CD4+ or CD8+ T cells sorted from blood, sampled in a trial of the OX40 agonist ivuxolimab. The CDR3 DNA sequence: TGTGCCAGCAGCTATCCCCTGACAGCATACGAGCAGTACTTC. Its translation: CASSYPLTAYEQYF.